The rows below give T cell receptor beta chains drawn from one sample of a study of shared clonotypes between healthy human individuals. Using immunoSEQ multiplex PCR, the repertoire was profiled, and TCRdb retains in-frame clones only, with some absent. The data show about 2,500,000 clones, around nine tenths seen once. Sequences were obtained from naive CD4+ T cells sorted from blood. Receptor source: a man in his late teens or twenties in good health. Both conserved end residues are part of each CDR3. A D gene is named only where the DNA matches it firmly. Clone size is shown for a subset of rows, as once, few, many or a class of expanded clone.

cdr3_nt cdr3_aa j_call d_call clone_size cdr3_length v_call
TGTGCCAGCAGCGTAGAGGGTACCCTGGAGACCCAGTACTTC CASSVEGTLETQYF TRBJ2-5 NA NA 14 TRBV9
TGTGCCAGCAGCGGGGGTAAAACAGATACGCAGTATTTT CASSGGKTDTQYF TRBJ2-3 NA NA 13 TRBV28
TGCAGCGTTGCTACTTATGAGCAGTTCTTC CSVATYEQFF TRBJ2-1 NA NA 10 TRBV29-1
TGTGCCAGCAGCTTAGTAGGACAGAGCTATGGCTACACCTTC CASSLVGQSYGYTF TRBJ1-2 NA NA 14 TRBV7-2
TGTGCCAGCAGTCGGGACAGGGGATCGTCTGAAGCTTTCTTT CASSRDRGSSEAFF TRBJ1-1 TRBD1 NA 14 TRBV27
TGTGCCAGCAGTGAAACAGGACAGGGGGCTCACGAGCAGTACTTC CASSETGQGAHEQYF TRBJ2-7 TRBD1 once 15 TRBV2
TGTGCCAGCAGCTTAGTGGGCGGGGGTTTTCGGGAGACCCAGTACTTC CASSLVGGGFRETQYF TRBJ2-5 TRBD2 NA 16 TRBV11-2
TGTGCCAGTAGTCAAAGAGAGGTCGTTGGGGCCCAGTACTTC CASSQREVVGAQYF TRBJ2-5 NA NA 14 TRBV19
TGCGCCAGCAGCTTAAACAGGGGAGAGACCCAGTACTTC CASSLNRGETQYF TRBJ2-5 TRBD1 NA 13 TRBV5-1
TGCGCCAGCAGCTTGGACATAGCGGATATGCGGTTCTTC CASSLDIADMRFF TRBJ2-1 NA once 13 TRBV5-1
TGTGCCAGCAGCTTAACTAGCTGGACTAGCGGGAGCCGGGAGTTCTTC CASSLTSWTSGSREFF TRBJ2-1 TRBD2 NA 16 TRBV7-2
TGTGCCATCAGTGACCGAAGGTTTGACACCGGGGAGCTGTTTTTT CAISDRRFDTGELFF TRBJ2-2 NA once 15 TRBV10-3
TGTGCCATCAGTGACTTCTACAATGAGCAGTTCTTC CAISDFYNEQFF TRBJ2-1 NA NA 12 TRBV10-3
TGTGCCAGCAGCTCACAGGGGGCGCGCACCGGGGAGCTGTTTTTT CASSSQGARTGELFF TRBJ2-2 TRBD1 NA 15 TRBV7-2
TGTGCCAGCAGCTTGGGGGGTCTCTACGAGCAGTACTTC CASSLGGLYEQYF TRBJ2-7 NA NA 13 TRBV7-9
TGTGCCAGCAGCTTGGCATGGGGGAATCAGCCCCAGCATTTT CASSLAWGNQPQHF TRBJ1-5 NA NA 14 TRBV5-6
TGTGCCAGTACCCCACGAGGGGAGAAAACGGGCTTCTACGAGCAGTACTTC CASTPRGEKTGFYEQYF TRBJ2-7 NA NA 17 TRBV19
TGTGCCAGCAGCTCGCAGGGAGGTAACACTGAAGCTTTCTTT CASSSQGGNTEAFF TRBJ1-1 NA NA 14 TRBV7-2
TGTGCCAGCAGCGGCCACCCGGGACAGGGGGGATACGAGCAGTACTTC CASSGHPGQGGYEQYF TRBJ2-7 TRBD1 NA 16 TRBV28
TGCGCCAGCAGCTTCGACAGTGCGGGGGAGACCCAGTACTTC CASSFDSAGETQYF TRBJ2-5 NA NA 14 TRBV5-1